This is a list of T cell receptor beta chains from one sample in a study of T cell changes during pregnancy in multiple sclerosis. Only in-frame clones appear in the TCRdb table, and some are missing; sequencing was by immunoSEQ multiplex PCR. Of 55,000 to 65,000 clones in the sample, 80% to 90% are singletons; the top ten hold roughly 0.82%. This specimen was peripheral blood, taken in the first trimester of pregnancy. All receptors derive from a female donor in good health, enrolled as a control in a pregnancy study. Both conserved end residues are part of each CDR3. D genes are given only for firm matches. Clone size, where shown, is once, few, many, or a class for clones that have expanded.

abundance	v_gene	d_gene	j_gene	CDR3aa	CDR3nt
NA	TRBV5-4	NA	TRBJ2-5	CASSKGEDSAYF	TGTGCCAGCAGCAAGGGGGAAGACTCGGCCTACTTC
NA	TRBV5-1	TRBD2	TRBJ2-3	CASSPFPRGVRTDTQYF	TGCGCCAGCAGCCCGTTCCCCCGGGGGGTCCGCACAGATACGCAGTATTTT
NA	TRBV18	NA	TRBJ1-1	CASSPTGSPEAFF	TGTGCCAGCTCACCAACAGGGTCCCCTGAAGCTTTCTTT
NA	TRBV19	NA	TRBJ2-7	CASSHRVAYEQYF	TGTGCCAGTAGTCACAGGGTGGCCTACGAGCAGTACTTC
NA	TRBV15	NA	TRBJ1-5	CATSRDRGNGQPQHF	TGTGCCACCAGCAGAGATAGGGGGAACGGGCAGCCCCAGCATTTT
NA	TRBV19	NA	TRBJ1-5	CASSGGYQPQHF	TGTGCCAGTAGTGGGGGGTATCAGCCCCAGCATTTT
NA	TRBV7-3	TRBD2	TRBJ2-1	CASSLTGLAGNNEQFF	TGTGCCAGCAGCTTAACTGGACTAGCGGGGAACAATGAGCAGTTCTTC
NA	TRBV9	NA	TRBJ2-3	CASSVGVLAADTQYF	TGTGCCAGCAGCGTAGGGGTTTTAGCGGCAGATACGCAGTATTTT
NA	TRBV11-1	TRBD2	TRBJ2-3	CASSTRTSGDPTDTQYF	TGTGCCAGCAGCACCCGGACTAGCGGGGATCCCACAGATACGCAGTATTTT
NA	TRBV7-2	TRBD2	TRBJ2-5	CASSNGLAGGLGETQYF	TGTGCCAGCAGCAACGGACTAGCGGGGGGGCTAGGGGAGACCCAGTACTTC
NA	TRBV6-5	NA	TRBJ2-7	CASSYSSGPLYEQYF	TGTGCCAGCAGTTACTCCTCTGGGCCTCTCTACGAGCAGTACTTC
NA	TRBV19	NA	TRBJ2-7	CASSKRGGDYEQYF	TGTGCCAGTAGTAAGAGGGGGGGCGATTACGAGCAGTACTTC
NA	TRBV7-3	NA	TRBJ1-6	CASSYGLANSPLHF	TGTGCCAGCAGCTACGGTCTAGCGAATTCACCCCTCCACTTT
NA	TRBV7-2	TRBD2	TRBJ2-7	CASSSGLAGGSSYEQYF	TGTGCCAGCAGCTCCGGACTAGCGGGGGGGTCCTCCTACGAGCAGTACTTC
few	TRBV4-2	TRBD1	TRBJ2-7	CASSQDRGQGAEQYF	TGTGCCAGCAGCCAAGATCGGGGACAGGGTGCCGAGCAGTACTTC
NA	TRBV7-2	NA	TRBJ2-1	CASSATGYEQFF	TGTGCCAGCAGCGCAACAGGGTATGAGCAGTTCTTC
NA	TRBV7-2	TRBD1	TRBJ1-1	CASSVDRGTEAFF	TGTGCCAGCAGCGTCGACAGGGGTACTGAAGCTTTCTTT
NA	TRBV7-9	NA	TRBJ2-2	CASSLKSIGELFF	TGTGCCAGCAGCTTAAAGAGCATCGGGGAGCTGTTTTTT
NA	TRBV6-5	NA	TRBJ2-1	CASSPDGGGFNEQFF	TGTGCCAGCAGTCCCGATGGCGGGGGCTTTAATGAGCAGTTCTTC
NA	TRBV18	TRBD1	TRBJ1-4	CASSPGQGDEKLFF	TGTGCCAGCTCACCGGGACAGGGTGATGAAAAACTGTTTTTT
NA	TRBV6-6	NA	TRBJ1-1	CASSNPTRVSTEAFF	TGTGCCAGCAGTAACCCTACTAGGGTAAGCACTGAAGCTTTCTTT
NA	TRBV27	TRBD1	TRBJ2-1	CASSSDRRPYNEQFF	TGTGCCAGCAGTTCGGACAGGAGACCATACAATGAGCAGTTCTTC
NA	TRBV7-3	TRBD1	TRBJ1-2	CASSPSQGASGYTF	TGTGCCAGCAGCCCGTCCCAGGGGGCGAGTGGCTACACCTTC
NA	TRBV7-2	TRBD2	TRBJ2-1	CASSLILAGAVNEQFF	TGTGCCAGCAGCCTCATACTAGCGGGGGCCGTCAATGAGCAGTTCTTC
NA	TRBV19	NA	TRBJ1-1	CASTMRAVATEAFF	TGTGCCAGTACCATGCGGGCAGTCGCCACTGAAGCTTTCTTT
NA	TRBV7-9	NA	TRBJ2-7	CASSSRSSDSYEQYF	TGTGCCAGCAGCTCCAGGAGCTCCGACAGCTACGAGCAGTACTTC
NA	TRBV6-5	TRBD1	TRBJ1-2	CASSQGARGYTF	TGTGCCAGCAGTCAGGGGGCAAGGGGCTACACCTTC
NA	TRBV10-3	NA	TRBJ2-1	CAITKEGTYNEQFF	TGTGCCATCACCAAGGAGGGAACCTACAATGAGCAGTTCTTC
NA	TRBV6-1	TRBD1	TRBJ2-7	CASSEFLSGGLYEQYF	TGTGCCAGCAGTGAATTCTTGTCAGGGGGCCTCTACGAGCAGTACTTC
NA	TRBV5-4	NA	TRBJ1-2	CASRLQADYGYTF	TGTGCCAGCAGATTACAGGCTGACTATGGCTACACCTTC
NA	TRBV6-6	NA	TRBJ1-4	CASRVDMGGEKLFF	TGTGCCAGCAGGGTAGATATGGGAGGTGAAAAACTGTTTTTT
few	TRBV6-1	TRBD1	TRBJ2-1	CASTGQSYDNEQFF	TGTGCCAGCACGGGACAGTCCTATGACAATGAGCAGTTCTTC